The rows below give T cell receptor beta chains drawn from one sample of a study of shared clonotypes between healthy human individuals. The assay was immunoSEQ multiplex PCR, and TCRdb's table has in-frame clones only and misses some. The sample contains around 750,000 clones, around 74% of which appear only once. Sequenced: memory CD4+ T cells sorted from blood. Receptors were obtained from a woman younger than 45 in good health. CDR3s include the opening cysteine and the closing phenylalanine or tryptophan. D genes are given only for firm matches. Clone size appears in some rows only: once, few, many, or a class for an expanded clone.

d_gene: .; abundance: .; j_gene: TRBJ2-2; v_gene: TRBV5-1; CDR3nt: TGCGCCAGCAGCTTAGGACTAGGGGGAACCGGGGAGCTGTTTTTT; CDR3aa: CASSLGLGGTGELFF
d_gene: .; abundance: .; j_gene: TRBJ2-7; v_gene: TRBV5-4; CDR3nt: TGTGCCAGCAGCCAAGTAAGAGGAGCGAGCTACGAGCAGTACTTC; CDR3aa: CASSQVRGASYEQYF
d_gene: .; abundance: .; j_gene: TRBJ2-7; v_gene: TRBV7-4; CDR3nt: TGTGCCAGCGTCCTGGCGCGCCGCTACGAGCAGTACTTC; CDR3aa: CASVLARRYEQYF
d_gene: TRBD1; abundance: .; j_gene: TRBJ1-2; v_gene: TRBV19; CDR3nt: TGTGCCAGTAGTACGCCGGGACAGGGGAGGGGCTACACCTTC; CDR3aa: CASSTPGQGRGYTF
d_gene: TRBD1; abundance: .; j_gene: TRBJ2-1; v_gene: TRBV5-1; CDR3nt: TGCGCCAGCAGCGCAGACAGGGACTCCTACAATGAGCAGTTCTTC; CDR3aa: CASSADRDSYNEQFF
d_gene: .; abundance: .; j_gene: TRBJ1-5; v_gene: TRBV7-2; CDR3nt: TGTGCCAGCAGCTTAGGGGCAGGCCTGAATCAGCCCCAGCATTTT; CDR3aa: CASSLGAGLNQPQHF
d_gene: .; abundance: .; j_gene: TRBJ2-7; v_gene: TRBV6-5; CDR3nt: TGTGCCAGCAAACCCACCCAGGGGTCGGGTGAGCAGTACTTC; CDR3aa: CASKPTQGSGEQYF
d_gene: .; abundance: once; j_gene: TRBJ2-7; v_gene: TRBV2; CDR3nt: TGTGCCACCGTGGGCATCGAGCAGTACTTC; CDR3aa: CATVGIEQYF
d_gene: .; abundance: .; j_gene: TRBJ2-7; v_gene: TRBV5-1; CDR3nt: TGCGCCAGCAGCCGGGGAACGCAGGGGCCCGGAAGCGAGCAGTACTTC; CDR3aa: CASSRGTQGPGSEQYF
d_gene: .; abundance: .; j_gene: TRBJ2-5; v_gene: TRBV21-1; CDR3nt: TGTGCCAGCAGCAAACGCAGGGACCAAGAGACCCAGTACTTC; CDR3aa: CASSKRRDQETQYF
d_gene: .; abundance: .; j_gene: TRBJ1-2; v_gene: TRBV10-3; CDR3nt: TGTGCCATTCAGTATGGGGGTGCTGGCTACACCTTC; CDR3aa: CAIQYGGAGYTF
d_gene: .; abundance: .; j_gene: TRBJ2-1; v_gene: TRBV7-2; CDR3nt: TGTGCCAGCAGCTTGGGTAACGGGGCTGCCTACAATGAGCAGTTCTTC; CDR3aa: CASSLGNGAAYNEQFF
d_gene: TRBD1; abundance: .; j_gene: TRBJ1-5; v_gene: TRBV10-1; CDR3nt: TGCGCCAGCACTCGGGACAGGAGACTTCATCAGCCCCAGCATTTT; CDR3aa: CASTRDRRLHQPQHF
d_gene: .; abundance: .; j_gene: TRBJ2-3; v_gene: TRBV11-2; CDR3nt: TGTGCCAGCAGCTCCGCTAGAGTCCTAGGCACAGATACGCAGTATTTT; CDR3aa: CASSSARVLGTDTQYF
d_gene: TRBD2; abundance: .; j_gene: TRBJ2-5; v_gene: TRBV15; CDR3nt: TGTGCCACCAGCAGAGAGCTTAGTAGCGGGAGACACCAGTACTTC; CDR3aa: CATSRELSSGRHQYF
d_gene: TRBD2; abundance: once; j_gene: TRBJ2-7; v_gene: TRBV11-2; CDR3nt: TGTGCCAGCAACCCCCACCCGACTCTAGGACTAGCGGAGCAGTACTTC; CDR3aa: CASNPHPTLGLAEQYF
d_gene: TRBD2; abundance: .; j_gene: TRBJ2-1; v_gene: TRBV5-1; CDR3nt: TGCGCCAGCAGCTTTCGGCTAGCGGACACGTTCTTCGCCTACAATGAGCAGTTCTTC; CDR3aa: CASSFRLADTFFAYNEQFF
d_gene: TRBD2; abundance: .; j_gene: TRBJ2-2; v_gene: TRBV11-2; CDR3nt: TGTGCCAGCAGCTTCGTAGCGGGAGGTAGCACCGGGGAGCTGTTTTTT; CDR3aa: CASSFVAGGSTGELFF
d_gene: .; abundance: few; j_gene: TRBJ2-7; v_gene: TRBV19; CDR3nt: TGTGCCAGTAGTTTACGCAGGGCCTACGAGCAGTACTTC; CDR3aa: CASSLRRAYEQYF
d_gene: .; abundance: few; j_gene: TRBJ1-2; v_gene: TRBV4-2; CDR3nt: TGTGCCAGCAGCCAAGATTGGCAGGGCGAATATGGCTACACCTTC; CDR3aa: CASSQDWQGEYGYTF
d_gene: TRBD2; abundance: .; j_gene: TRBJ2-5; v_gene: TRBV19; CDR3nt: TGTGCCAGCCGCTCCCTAGCGGGAGAATCAGAGACCCAGTACTTC; CDR3aa: CASRSLAGESETQYF
d_gene: .; abundance: .; j_gene: TRBJ1-2; v_gene: TRBV5-4; CDR3nt: TGTGCCAGCAGCTTCCACGGGGGAGGCTACACCTTC; CDR3aa: CASSFHGGGYTF
d_gene: .; abundance: .; j_gene: TRBJ2-7; v_gene: TRBV18; CDR3nt: TGTGCCAGCTCACCCGACGGAACCTACGAGCAGTACTTC; CDR3aa: CASSPDGTYEQYF
d_gene: TRBD2; abundance: .; j_gene: TRBJ2-1; v_gene: TRBV11-2; CDR3nt: TGTGCCAGCAGCTACATAGCGGGAGGGCCGAGTGAGCAGTTCTTC; CDR3aa: CASSYIAGGPSEQFF
d_gene: .; abundance: .; j_gene: TRBJ1-2; v_gene: TRBV28; CDR3nt: TGTGCCAGCTTGGAAGGTGTTTCTAACTATGGCTACACCTTC; CDR3aa: CASLEGVSNYGYTF
d_gene: .; abundance: .; j_gene: TRBJ2-6; v_gene: TRBV28; CDR3nt: TGTGCCAGTACAGTGCCGACGGCTGGGGCCAACGTCCTGACTTTC; CDR3aa: CASTVPTAGANVLTF
d_gene: .; abundance: many; j_gene: TRBJ2-3; v_gene: TRBV29-1; CDR3nt: TGCAGCGTTGCAACTACAGATACGCAGTATTTT; CDR3aa: CSVATTDTQYF
d_gene: .; abundance: many; j_gene: TRBJ2-1; v_gene: TRBV5-6; CDR3nt: TGTGCCAGCAGTCCTCGGACAGCCTCCAATGAGCAGTTCTTC; CDR3aa: CASSPRTASNEQFF
d_gene: TRBD2; abundance: .; j_gene: TRBJ2-3; v_gene: TRBV10-3; CDR3nt: TGTGCCATCAGAGGGGCGGGAGTTGGCACAGATACGCAGTATTTT; CDR3aa: CAIRGAGVGTDTQYF
d_gene: TRBD1; abundance: .; j_gene: TRBJ2-7; v_gene: TRBV5-1; CDR3nt: TGCGCCAGCGGGACAGGGGGCAACTACGAGCAGTACTTC; CDR3aa: CASGTGGNYEQYF
d_gene: TRBD1; abundance: .; j_gene: TRBJ2-2; v_gene: TRBV7-2; CDR3nt: TGTGCCAGCAGCTACAGGATCGGGCAGGGGGCCGGGGAGCTGTTTTTT; CDR3aa: CASSYRIGQGAGELFF
d_gene: .; abundance: once; j_gene: TRBJ1-2; v_gene: TRBV5-4; CDR3nt: TGTGCCAGCAGCGGGGACGGAAACTATGGCTACACCTTC; CDR3aa: CASSGDGNYGYTF
d_gene: TRBD2; abundance: .; j_gene: TRBJ2-1; v_gene: TRBV7-3; CDR3nt: TGTGCCAGCAGCTTCGGGGGGAGCTACAATGAGCAGTTCTTC; CDR3aa: CASSFGGSYNEQFF
d_gene: .; abundance: few; j_gene: TRBJ2-1; v_gene: TRBV15; CDR3nt: TGTGCCACCAGCAGCGGGACCAGAGGGCGGGAGCAGTTCTTC; CDR3aa: CATSSGTRGREQFF
d_gene: .; abundance: .; j_gene: TRBJ1-5; v_gene: TRBV10-3; CDR3nt: TGTGCCATCAGTGAGTACTTATCGGGGGGGAATCAGCCCCAGCATTTT; CDR3aa: CAISEYLSGGNQPQHF
d_gene: .; abundance: once; j_gene: TRBJ1-2; v_gene: TRBV5-1; CDR3nt: TGCGCCAGCAGCTTGTCGAACAAGCTTAACTATGGCTACACCTTC; CDR3aa: CASSLSNKLNYGYTF
d_gene: TRBD2; abundance: .; j_gene: TRBJ2-3; v_gene: TRBV5-1; CDR3nt: TGCGCCAGCAGCTCGGGGAACTCGGGACTAGCGACAAATACGCAGTATTTT; CDR3aa: CASSSGNSGLATNTQYF
d_gene: .; abundance: .; j_gene: TRBJ2-7; v_gene: TRBV7-9; CDR3nt: TGTGCCAGCAGCTTAGTAGGACACGACTACGAGCAGTACTTC; CDR3aa: CASSLVGHDYEQYF
d_gene: TRBD2; abundance: .; j_gene: TRBJ2-1; v_gene: TRBV4-1; CDR3nt: TGCGCCAGCAGCCACGGAGCGGGAGGAAGATCCTACAATGAGCAGTTCTTC; CDR3aa: CASSHGAGGRSYNEQFF
d_gene: .; abundance: .; j_gene: TRBJ2-1; v_gene: TRBV11-2; CDR3nt: TGTGCCAGCAGCTTAAGTCTACACAATGAGCAGTTCTTC; CDR3aa: CASSLSLHNEQFF
d_gene: .; abundance: .; j_gene: TRBJ1-2; v_gene: TRBV6-5; CDR3nt: TGTGCCAGCGCAGGAGGAGGGGGGAGCTTTTATGGCTACACCTTC; CDR3aa: CASAGGGGSFYGYTF
d_gene: TRBD2; abundance: .; j_gene: TRBJ2-3; v_gene: TRBV4-1; CDR3nt: TGCGCCAGCAGCCAATATACTAGCGGGAGCACAGATACGCAGTATTTT; CDR3aa: CASSQYTSGSTDTQYF
d_gene: .; abundance: .; j_gene: TRBJ2-1; v_gene: TRBV6-5; CDR3nt: TGTGCCAGCAGCCAGGGATCCGAGAATGAGCAGTTCTTC; CDR3aa: CASSQGSENEQFF
d_gene: .; abundance: few; j_gene: TRBJ2-7; v_gene: TRBV7-9; CDR3nt: TGTGCCAGCGTGGACGAGCAGTACTTC; CDR3aa: CASVDEQYF
d_gene: TRBD2; abundance: .; j_gene: TRBJ2-7; v_gene: TRBV5-4; CDR3nt: TGTGCCAGCAGTCTTGGGGTTGAGCGGGAATTGAAGTACGAGCAGTACTTC; CDR3aa: CASSLGVERELKYEQYF
d_gene: .; abundance: .; j_gene: TRBJ1-4; v_gene: TRBV10-3; CDR3nt: TGTGCCATCAGTGACCAGGGTACTGGAAAACTGTTTTTT; CDR3aa: CAISDQGTGKLFF
d_gene: .; abundance: once; j_gene: TRBJ1-1; v_gene: TRBV7-2; CDR3nt: TGTGCCAGCAGCCGATCTGCCGTTGCCCGCACTGAAGCTTTCTTT; CDR3aa: CASSRSAVARTEAFF
d_gene: .; abundance: few; j_gene: TRBJ1-1; v_gene: TRBV29-1; CDR3nt: TGCAGCGTTGAAGCGGCCAGGGGATTGAACACTGAAGCTTTCTTT; CDR3aa: CSVEAARGLNTEAFF
d_gene: TRBD1; abundance: .; j_gene: TRBJ1-4; v_gene: TRBV2; CDR3nt: TGTGCCAGCAGTGAAGTCAGACATCGGGACAGGCGGCACGGGAATGAAAAACTGTTTTTT; CDR3aa: CASSEVRHRDRRHGNEKLFF